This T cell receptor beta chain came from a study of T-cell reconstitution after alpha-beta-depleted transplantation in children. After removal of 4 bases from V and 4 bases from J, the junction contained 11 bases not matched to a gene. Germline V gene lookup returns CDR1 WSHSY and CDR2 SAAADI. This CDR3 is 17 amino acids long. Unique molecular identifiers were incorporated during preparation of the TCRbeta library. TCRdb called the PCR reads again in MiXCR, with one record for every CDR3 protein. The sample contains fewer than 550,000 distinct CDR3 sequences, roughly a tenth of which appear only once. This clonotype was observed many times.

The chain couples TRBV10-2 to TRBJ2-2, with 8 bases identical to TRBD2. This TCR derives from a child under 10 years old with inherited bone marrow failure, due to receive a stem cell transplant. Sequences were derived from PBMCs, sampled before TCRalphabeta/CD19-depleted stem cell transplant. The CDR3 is CASSGARGLGGTGELFF. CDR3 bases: TGCGCCAGCAGTGGGGCTCGGGGACTAGGAGGCACCGGGGAGCTGTTTTTT.